This T cell receptor beta chain was captured by sequencing in a study of cytomegalovirus exposure and HLA in healthy donors. With V trimmed by 6 bases and J by 0 bases, 8 bases remained unmatched. The germline CDR1 and CDR2 sequences are MDHEN and SYDVKM. This CDR3 comprises 17 residues. The PCR ran on 60 Vbeta and 13 Jbeta primers. The table came from immunoSEQ multiplex PCR; TCRdb's copy has only in-frame clones and leaves some out. The profile shows around 120,000 clones, around 82% of them singletons. Sequencing was performed on PBMCs. This TCR was sampled from a male donor in good health and CMV-seropositive. The gene calls are TRBV28 and TRBJ2-6, with TRBD1 identical over 7 bases. The CDR3: CASRPPGQFSGANVLTF. As DNA, the CDR3 is TGTGCCAGCAGGCCCCCGGGACAGTTCTCTGGGGCCAACGTCCTGACTTTC.